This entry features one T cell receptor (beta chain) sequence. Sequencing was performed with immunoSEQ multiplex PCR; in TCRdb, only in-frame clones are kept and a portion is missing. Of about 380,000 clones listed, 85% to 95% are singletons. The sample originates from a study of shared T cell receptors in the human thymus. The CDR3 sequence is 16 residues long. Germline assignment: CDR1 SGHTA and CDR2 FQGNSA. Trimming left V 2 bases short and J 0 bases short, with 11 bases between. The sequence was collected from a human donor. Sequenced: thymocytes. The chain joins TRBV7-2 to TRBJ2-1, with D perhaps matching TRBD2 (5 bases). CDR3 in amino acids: CASSLLRGSSYNEQFF. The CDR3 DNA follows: TGTGCCAGCAGCTTATTACGAGGGAGCTCCTACAATGAGCAGTTCTTC. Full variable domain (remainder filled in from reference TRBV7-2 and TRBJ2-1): GAGVSQSPSNKVTEKGKDVELRCDPISGHTALYWYRQSLGQGLEFLIYFQGNSAPDKSGLPSDRFSAERTGGSVSTLTIQRTQQEDSAVYLCASSLLRGSSYNEQFFGPGTRLTVL.